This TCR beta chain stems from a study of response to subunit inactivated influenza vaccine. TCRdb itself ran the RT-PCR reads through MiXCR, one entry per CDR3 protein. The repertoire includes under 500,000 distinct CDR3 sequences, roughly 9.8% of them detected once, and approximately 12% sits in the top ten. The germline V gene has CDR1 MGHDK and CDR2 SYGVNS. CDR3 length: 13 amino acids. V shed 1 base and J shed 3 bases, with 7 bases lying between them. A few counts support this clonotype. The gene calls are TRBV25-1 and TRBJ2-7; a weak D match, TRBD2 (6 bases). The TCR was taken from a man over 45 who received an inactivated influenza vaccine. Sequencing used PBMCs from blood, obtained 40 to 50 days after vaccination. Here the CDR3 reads CASSEWGDYEQYF. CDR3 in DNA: TGTGCCAGCAGTGAATGGGGGGACTACGAGCAGTACTTC.